This T cell receptor beta chain originates from a study of type 1 regulatory T cells. For the study at large: This in vitro CD4 product, T-allo10, is enriched for Tr1 cells and alloantigen-specific.

This clonotype turned up a few times. TCRdb processed the reads anew with MiXCR; each CDR3 protein has one entry. The table records 80,000 to 100,000 distinct CDR3 sequences, roughly 28% of them present only once. In germline, CDR1 is LNHNV, CDR2 YYDKDF (reference sequence). The CDR3 is made up of 17 amino acids. Trimming removed 5 bases from V and 5 bases from J, with 23 bases in between. Material: CD4+ T cells, either the whole sample or a sorted fraction (not recorded which). V is TRBV15 and J is TRBJ2-3; D could derive from TRBD1 or TRBD2 (5 bases each). This clonotype was sampled from a human donor in good health. For the CDR3, the DNA is TGTGCCACCAGCGAACCGGTCGGAACAGGACTCGAAGATACGCAGTATTTT. Translated, it gives CATSEPVGTGLEDTQYF.